Listed below are T cell receptor beta chains from one sample, sequenced in a study of CD8+CD57+ T cells in acquired aplastic anemia. TCRdb itself ran the reads through MiXCR, one entry per CDR3 protein. The table shows around 180,000 distinct CDR3 sequences, with around three fifths occurring only once. The sequenced sample consisted of sorted CD4+, CD8+, or CD8+CD57+ T cells (not recorded which) from PBMCs. Source of these receptors: a human donor with severe aplastic anemia or a healthy control (not recorded which). The CDR3 runs from the conserved cysteine through the conserved F or W. Each record gives: J gene, V gene, CDR3 protein.

J gene: TRBJ1-5; V gene: TRBV29-1; CDR3 protein: CSVEGGGRIF
J gene: TRBJ2-3; V gene: TRBV10-3; CDR3 protein: CAISLAGGRADTQYF
J gene: TRBJ2-1; V gene: TRBV29-1; CDR3 protein: CSVWGQDYNEQFF
J gene: TRBJ1-1; V gene: TRBV19; CDR3 protein: CASSWPGLNTEAFF
J gene: TRBJ2-2; V gene: TRBV6-1; CDR3 protein: CASSDLSVAGGPGAGELFF
J gene: TRBJ2-1; V gene: TRBV20-1; CDR3 protein: CSAPGLAGEGQFF
J gene: TRBJ1-4; V gene: TRBV15; CDR3 protein: CATSNQLATNEKLFF
J gene: TRBJ1-1; V gene: TRBV29-1; CDR3 protein: CSVRDRGMNTEAFF
J gene: TRBJ1-2; V gene: TRBV29-1; CDR3 protein: CSVIGGTGDYGYTF
J gene: TRBJ1-4; V gene: TRBV5-4; CDR3 protein: CASSSPGGPATNEKLFF
J gene: TRBJ2-1; V gene: TRBV7-7; CDR3 protein: CASSLALTDEQFF
J gene: TRBJ2-7; V gene: TRBV29-1; CDR3 protein: CSVEQQGAYEQYF
J gene: TRBJ1-1; V gene: TRBV20-1; CDR3 protein: CSATTGGNTEAFF
J gene: TRBJ2-1; V gene: TRBV6-7; CDR3 protein: CASSYPARDRGSYNEQFF
J gene: TRBJ2-3; V gene: TRBV10-3; CDR3 protein: CAISVDSTSTDTQYF
J gene: TRBJ2-1; V gene: TRBV20-1; CDR3 protein: CSARDGRVGFF
J gene: TRBJ2-5; V gene: TRBV24-1; CDR3 protein: CATRSAGREETQYF
J gene: TRBJ2-5; V gene: TRBV7-9; CDR3 protein: CASSPVTYQETQYF
J gene: TRBJ1-1; V gene: TRBV7-9; CDR3 protein: CASSFPYTEAFF
J gene: TRBJ2-3; V gene: TRBV20-1; CDR3 protein: CSARRATSGTDTQYF
J gene: TRBJ2-1; V gene: TRBV24-1; CDR3 protein: CATSDKTGGAGNEQFF
J gene: TRBJ1-1; V gene: TRBV19; CDR3 protein: CASGLGGSTEAFF
J gene: TRBJ2-1; V gene: TRBV29-1; CDR3 protein: CSVELVYNEQFF
J gene: TRBJ1-2; V gene: TRBV13; CDR3 protein: CASSSDPREHGYTF
J gene: TRBJ2-5; V gene: TRBV24-1; CDR3 protein: CATSDSSTAPETQYF
J gene: TRBJ2-7; V gene: TRBV6-1; CDR3 protein: CAIGEAYEQYF
J gene: TRBJ2-2; V gene: TRBV7-8; CDR3 protein: CASSLVLVGELFF
J gene: TRBJ1-1; V gene: TRBV19; CDR3 protein: CASRMGGTEAFF
J gene: TRBJ2-7; V gene: TRBV7-8; CDR3 protein: CASSFAGAGYEQYF
J gene: TRBJ2-2; V gene: TRBV28; CDR3 protein: CASSPLAGGRAGELFF
J gene: TRBJ1-1; V gene: TRBV6-1; CDR3 protein: CASILANTEAFF
J gene: TRBJ2-3; V gene: TRBV12-3/TRBV12-4; CDR3 protein: CASSSGTNTITDTQYF
J gene: TRBJ2-3; V gene: TRBV15; CDR3 protein: CATSRDRAGGPGTDTQYF
J gene: TRBJ1-2; V gene: TRBV30; CDR3 protein: CAWRSDPQGHYGYTF
J gene: TRBJ2-1; V gene: TRBV7-3; CDR3 protein: CASSLGQGSNEQFF
J gene: TRBJ1-6; V gene: TRBV2; CDR3 protein: CASSSTTGELNSPLHF
J gene: TRBJ2-3; V gene: TRBV2; CDR3 protein: CASRRTQGGGGTQYF
J gene: TRBJ2-1; V gene: TRBV15; CDR3 protein: CATSRVGLAGGPEQFF
J gene: TRBJ1-5; V gene: TRBV2; CDR3 protein: CASSEDRSGYSNQPQHF
J gene: TRBJ2-2; V gene: TRBV6-5; CDR3 protein: CASSNTGELFF
J gene: TRBJ2-2; V gene: TRBV7-2; CDR3 protein: CASSQRPGELFF
J gene: TRBJ1-1; V gene: TRBV29-1; CDR3 protein: CSVGGGDTEAFF
J gene: TRBJ1-5; V gene: TRBV20-1; CDR3 protein: CSARVSGRGNQPQHF
J gene: TRBJ2-3; V gene: TRBV12-3/TRBV12-4; CDR3 protein: CASREGGSDTQYF
J gene: TRBJ1-1; V gene: TRBV24-1; CDR3 protein: CATSLGAAAEAFF
J gene: TRBJ1-1; V gene: TRBV20-1; CDR3 protein: CSARFQGLYTEAFF
J gene: TRBJ2-7; V gene: TRBV2; CDR3 protein: CASRARTSGWTGEDEQYF
J gene: TRBJ1-5; V gene: TRBV20-1; CDR3 protein: CSAGDRHNSYEHF
J gene: TRBJ2-1; V gene: TRBV6-5; CDR3 protein: CATGGFGEQFF
J gene: TRBJ2-3; V gene: TRBV7-3; CDR3 protein: CASSSSGGSTDTQYF
J gene: TRBJ2-7; V gene: TRBV12-1; CDR3 protein: CASSLDGVGYERYF
J gene: TRBJ2-7; V gene: TRBV5-4; CDR3 protein: CASSPAGVSEQYF
J gene: TRBJ2-2; V gene: TRBV12-3/TRBV12-4; CDR3 protein: CASSISGGARYTGELFF
J gene: TRBJ1-1; V gene: TRBV12-3/TRBV12-4; CDR3 protein: CASSLGETEAFF
J gene: TRBJ2-7; V gene: TRBV20-1; CDR3 protein: CSAARGQGTYEQYF
J gene: TRBJ1-1; V gene: TRBV2; CDR3 protein: CASRILLNTEAFF
J gene: TRBJ2-3; V gene: TRBV19; CDR3 protein: CASSIDLWGGGTDTQYF